Below, 14 T cell receptor beta chains from the same sample are listed, as sequenced in a study of CXCR3-negative and CXCR3-positive naive CD8 T cells. The study made its TRB cDNA libraries by 5' RACE, adding UMI labels. TCRdb re-called the 5' RACE reads; one entry per CDR3 protein, DNA not given. The sample table includes approximately 3,400 distinct CDR3 sequences. The material sequenced was naive CXCR3- CD8+ T cells from blood. This sample's subset: CD45RO-CCR7+CD27+CD95- naive CD8+ T cells lacking CXCR3 (TNR3-). All receptors come from a human donor in good health. Some clones in this sample may be carry-over from other donors' samples.

This clonotype is medium-sized (0.01 to 0.1%) by frequency. This rearrangement joins TRBV7-2 to TRBJ1-2; TCRdb indicates TRBD1, and absent DNA this call remains unverified. CDR1 is SGHTA, CDR2 FQGNSA, per germline. This CDR3 comprises 15 residues. CDR3: CASSSTGTGSDGYTF. Full variable domain (outside the CDR3, taken from reference TRBV7-2 and TRBJ1-2): GAGVSQSPSNKVTEKGKDVELRCDPISGHTALYWYRQSLGQGLEFLIYFQGNSAPDKSGLPSDRFSAERTGGSVSTLTIQRTQQEDSAVYLCASSSTGTGSDGYTFGSGTRLTVV.

This clonotype is labeled medium-sized based on frequency. V usage is TRBV6-5 and J usage is TRBJ2-3; TCRdb's assignment of TRBD2 cannot be checked, as there is no DNA. CDR1 and CDR2 from the germline V gene are MNHEY and SVGAGI. CDR3 length: 13 amino acids. The CDR3 sequence is CASSYSGVDTQYF.

V gene TRBV23-1 combines with J gene TRBJ2-1; TCRdb's D gene call, TRBD2, goes unchecked for lack of DNA. Being an ORF, TRBV23-1 has a function that is uncertain. The CDR3 loop spans 14 amino acids. The CDR3 spells CASSQLGRLGEQFF.

Considering frequency, this clonotype is medium-sized. This sequence joins TRBV2 and TRBJ1-1; TCRdb's D gene call, TRBD1, goes unchecked for lack of DNA. Germline CDR1 reads SNHLY; CDR2 reads FYNNEI. The CDR3 length is 15 residues. This CDR3 is CASRVPLGQGTEAFF.

The chain employs TRBV20-1 and TRBJ2-1; TCRdb indicates TRBD2, and absent DNA this call remains unverified. The CDR3 runs 15 residues. The V gene's germline CDR1 is DFQATT and CDR2 SNEGSKA (reference sequence). The chain's CDR3 is CSARDLAGGPNEQFF.

This clonotype is called medium-sized based on its frequency. The chain has TRBV15 and TRBJ1-2; absent DNA, TCRdb's TRBD1 call cannot be checked. The CDR3 contains 12 residues. In germline, CDR1 is LNHNV, CDR2 YYDKDF (reference sequence). The CDR3 sequence is CATSTRGRGYTF. Together with reference TRBV15 and TRBJ1-2, the CDR3 gives the full variable domain: DAMVIQNPRYQVTQFGKPVTLSCSQTLNHNVMYWYQQKSSQAPKLLFHYYDKDFNNEADTPDNFQSRRPNTSFCFLDIRSPGLGDTAMYLCATSTRGRGYTFGSGTRLTVV.

The V and J genes are TRBV4-2 and TRBJ2-2; TCRdb returns TRBD1, unconfirmable since there is no DNA. From germline, CDR1 is LGHNA and CDR2 YNFKEQ. This CDR3 is built from 16 residues. The CDR3 loop is CASSPLGAENTGELFF.

This chain links TRBV29-1 with TRBJ2-3; TCRdb calls TRBD2, which cannot be checked without DNA. CDR1 and CDR2 (germline): SQVTM, ANQGSEA. The CDR3 is 13 residues long. The CDR3 here is CSGLGGNGDTQYF.

This clonotype is medium-sized (0.01 to 0.1%) by frequency. The CDR3 is CAWSVPWENTEAFF. The V gene is TRBV30, the J gene TRBJ1-1. The CDR3 runs to 14 residues. Germline-derived CDR1 and CDR2 are GTSNPN and SVGIG (reference sequence). Full variable domain (rest looked up from reference TRBV30 and TRBJ1-1): SQTIHQWPATLVQPVGSPLSLECTVEGTSNPNLYWYRQAAGRGLQLLFYSVGIGQISSEVPQNLSASRPQDRQFILSSKKLLLSDSGFYLCAWSVPWENTEAFFGQGTRLTVV.

The chain is built from TRBV4-3 and TRBJ2-7; TCRdb's D call, TRBD1, is unchecked because there is no DNA. CDR1 is LGHNA and CDR2 is YSLEER in the germline V gene. The CDR3 runs to 15 residues. The CDR3 protein is CASSQDLNRAYEQYF.

This chain uses TRBV6-5 with TRBJ1-2; TCRdb's assignment of TRBD1 cannot be checked, as there is no DNA. CDR3 length: 17 residues. Germline V gives CDR1 MNHEY, CDR2 SVGAGI. This CDR3 is CASSYSYSTGVGYGYTF.

The rearrangement links TRBV19 to TRBJ2-5; TCRdb names TRBD2, which stays unverified in the absence of DNA. Germline V gene sequence: CDR1 LNHDA, CDR2 SQIVND (reference sequence). This CDR3 is built from 17 residues. CDR3 amino acids: CASNPSVGPTLQETQYF.

V is TRBV6-5 and J is TRBJ2-3; TCRdb's D call of TRBD2 is untestable without DNA. The germline gives CDR1 MNHEY, CDR2 SVGAGI. CDR3 length: 22 residues. This chain's CDR3 is CASSYSIPPGLAGPESTDTQYF.

The rearrangement uses TRBV7-6 and TRBJ2-1; no DNA is available, so the TRBD2 call from TCRdb remains unchecked. CDR1 is SGHVS and CDR2 is FNYEAQ in the germline V gene. This CDR3 has 16 residues. CDR3 residues: CASSFDWGGRNNEQFF.